This TCR beta chain was documented in a study of blood T cell repertoires in COVID-19. Study details: Both acute and convalescent COVID-19 samples were obtained from the United States, Italy and Spain. PBMCs, B-cell-depleted T cells, or T cells provided the cDNA or gDNA that made up the material.

In the source study's methods: The assay estimated nucleated cells by amplifying reference gene primers. Assay used: immunoSEQ multiplex PCR; TCRdb lists only in-frame clones, some missing. The D gene and trimming were derived from the DNA, and the V and J assignments and clone size from that table. Here the sample spans tens of thousands of clones, roughly four fifths being singletons. The sequencing input was peripheral blood. The TCR originated in a man aged 70 or older with acute or convalescent COVID-19.

In DNA form, the CDR3 reads TGTGCCAGCAGTTACACAAGCACCGGGGAGCTGTTTTTT. Its protein is CASSYTSTGELFF. This chain connects TRBV2 to TRBJ2-2; no firm D call. CDR1 and CDR2 from the germline V gene are SNHLY and FYNNEI. The ends were cut back, 5 bases at V and 4 bases at J, with 8 bases in the middle. The length of the CDR3 is 13 residues.